Sequencing of this T cell receptor beta chain was carried out in a study of PD-1 blockade in mismatch repair-deficient tumors. All patients were mismatch repair deficient, assessed by either PCR or immunohistochemistry. Details on this clone: What it binds is not known.

Broader study findings: After pembrolizumab, tumor-resident clones rose rapidly, then generally contracted before radiologic responses.

Germline lookup yields CDR1 WNHNN and CDR2 SYGVQD (reference sequence). The CDR3 loop spans 15 amino acids. The method was immunoSEQ multiplex PCR; TCRdb's version includes in-frame clones alone and lacks a portion of them. The sample lists under 20,000 clones; approximately 80% were seen once. The J gene is TRBJ2-5, the V gene TRBV10-1, with 9 bases that match TRBD1. The DNA end favors TRBJ2-7, so the J call may be wrong. The sample was PBMCs, taken 52 weeks after starting pembrolizumab. The clonotype originates from an adult with mismatch repair-deficient cancer. The CDR3 DNA is TGCGCCAGCAGTGTACCGGGACAGGGTGGACACGAGCAGTACTTC. Protein sequence: CASSVPGQGGHEQYF.